This T cell receptor (beta chain) was captured in a study of post-analysis software for immune sequencing data. With regard to this clonotype: Antigen: not known.

Looked up from germline, CDR1 is MNHEY and CDR2 is SMNVEV (reference sequence). Trimming left V 2 bases short and J 8 bases short, with 10 bases between. The CDR3 covers 13 residues. Unique molecular identifiers had been added to the TCR beta cDNA libraries. When roughly 0.9 to 10 million T cells were used, they gave hundreds of thousands of cDNA molecules. TCRdb re-analysed the PCR reads in MiXCR, keeping a single row per CDR3 protein. The sample lists roughly 870,000 distinct CDR3 sequences, under 70% occurring once. Study observations and caveats: With TRBV5-6, TRBV5-1 and TRBV20-1 included, five TRBV segments were more frequent in patients than in controls. Normalized Chao1 diversity was significantly reduced in patients versus controls.

This clonotype was obtained from a girl aged 5-17 years with multiple sclerosis. This chain links TRBV27 with TRBJ2-4, with D possibly matching TRBD1 (5 bases). The sequenced material came from blood. CDR3 sequence: CASSLRQGDIQYF. CDR3 in DNA: TGTGCCAGCAGTTTACGGCAGGGTGACATTCAGTACTTC.